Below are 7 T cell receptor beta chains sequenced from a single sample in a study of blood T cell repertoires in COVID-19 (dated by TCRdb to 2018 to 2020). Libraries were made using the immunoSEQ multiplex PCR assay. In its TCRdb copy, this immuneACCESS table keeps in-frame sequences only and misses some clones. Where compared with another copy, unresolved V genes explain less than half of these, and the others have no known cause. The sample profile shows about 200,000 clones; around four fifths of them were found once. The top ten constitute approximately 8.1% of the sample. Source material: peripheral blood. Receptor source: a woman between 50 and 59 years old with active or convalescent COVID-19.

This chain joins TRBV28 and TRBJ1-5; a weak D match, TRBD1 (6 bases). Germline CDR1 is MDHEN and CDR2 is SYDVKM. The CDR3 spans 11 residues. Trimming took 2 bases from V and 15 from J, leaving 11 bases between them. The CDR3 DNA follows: TGTGCCAGCAGTTTACAGGGGCTCCGGCATTTT. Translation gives CASSLQGLRHF.

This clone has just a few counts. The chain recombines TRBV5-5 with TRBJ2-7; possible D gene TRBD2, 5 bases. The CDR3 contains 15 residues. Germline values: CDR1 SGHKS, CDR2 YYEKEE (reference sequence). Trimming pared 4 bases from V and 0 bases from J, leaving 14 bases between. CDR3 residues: CASSPDFSSSYEQYF. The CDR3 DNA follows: TGTGCCAGCAGCCCGGACTTTTCCTCCTCCTACGAGCAGTACTTC.

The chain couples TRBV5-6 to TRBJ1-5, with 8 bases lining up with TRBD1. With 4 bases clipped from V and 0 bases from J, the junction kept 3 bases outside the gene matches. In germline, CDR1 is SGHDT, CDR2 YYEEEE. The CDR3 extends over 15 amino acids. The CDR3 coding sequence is TGTGCCAGCAGCCAGACAGGGGTTAGCAATCAGCCCCAGCATTTT. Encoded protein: CASSQTGVSNQPQHF.

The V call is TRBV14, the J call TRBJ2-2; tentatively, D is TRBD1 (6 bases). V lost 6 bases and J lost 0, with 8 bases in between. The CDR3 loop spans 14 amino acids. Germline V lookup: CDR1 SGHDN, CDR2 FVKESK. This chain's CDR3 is CASSRQANTGELFF. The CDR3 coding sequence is TGTGCCAGCAGTAGACAGGCGAACACCGGGGAGCTGTTTTTT.

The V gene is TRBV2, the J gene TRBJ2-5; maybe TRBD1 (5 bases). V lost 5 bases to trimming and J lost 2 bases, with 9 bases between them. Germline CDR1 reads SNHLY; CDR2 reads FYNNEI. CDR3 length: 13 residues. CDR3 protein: CASSRGQQETQYF. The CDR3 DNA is TGTGCCAGCAGTAGGGGCCAGCAAGAGACCCAGTACTTC. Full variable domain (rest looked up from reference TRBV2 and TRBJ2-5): EPEVTQTPSHQVTQMGQEVILRCVPISNHLYFYWYRQILGQKVEFLVSFYNNEISEKSEIFDDQFSVERPDGSNFTLKIRSTKLEDSAMYFCASSRGQQETQYFGPGTRLLVL.

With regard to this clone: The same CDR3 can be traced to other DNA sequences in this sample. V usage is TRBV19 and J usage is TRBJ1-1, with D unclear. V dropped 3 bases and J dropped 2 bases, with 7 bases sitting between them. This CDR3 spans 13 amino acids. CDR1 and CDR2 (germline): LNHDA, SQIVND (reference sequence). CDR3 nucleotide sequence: TGTGCCAGTAGTATCGGAGGAAACACTGAAGCTTTCTTT. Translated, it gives CASSIGGNTEAFF.

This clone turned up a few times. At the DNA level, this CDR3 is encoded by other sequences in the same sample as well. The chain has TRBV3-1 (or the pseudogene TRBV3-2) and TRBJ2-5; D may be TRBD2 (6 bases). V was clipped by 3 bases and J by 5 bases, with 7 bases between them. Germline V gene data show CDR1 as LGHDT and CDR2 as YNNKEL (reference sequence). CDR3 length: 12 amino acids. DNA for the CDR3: TGTGCCAGCAGCCAGCGGGGCGAGACCCAGTACTTC. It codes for CASSQRGETQYF.